Shown below are 28 T cell receptor beta chains from a single sample sequenced in a study of identical twins. TCRdb redid the calling of the 5' RACE reads with MiXCR, one entry per CDR3 protein. Here the sample spans under 900,000 distinct CDR3 sequences, about 18% being singletons. Separately, the same data were catalogued under a study of T cells expressing NK-cell markers.

Material for sequencing was PBMCs. These receptors originate from a woman between 18 and 29 years old in good health.

The chain uses TRBV6-2 or TRBV6-3 and TRBJ2-5; no clear D. Looked up from germline, CDR1 is MNHEY and CDR2 is SVGEGT. There are 15 residues in the CDR3. V was pared by 6 bases and J by 7 bases, with 21 bases between. The CDR3 DNA follows: TGTGCCAGCAGGGCAGAGTCGGTTTCTATTTGGACCCAGTACTTC. Encoded protein: CASRAESVSIWTQYF.

Only a few counts were recorded for this clonotype. V is TRBV20-1 and J is TRBJ1-5; no reliable D call. This CDR3 is 16 amino acids long. V was shortened by 4 bases and J by 1 base, with 17 bases between the two germline ends. Germline CDR1 reads DFQATT; CDR2 reads SNEGSKA (reference sequence). Written as DNA, the CDR3 is TGCAGTGCTACACCCAGTCGGCTGGGGAGCAATCAGCCCCAGCATTTT. This codes for CSATPSRLGSNQPQHF.

The V call is TRBV20-1, the J call TRBJ2-5; TRBD2 aligns across 9 bases. Germline V gives CDR1 DFQATT, CDR2 SNEGSKA (reference sequence). With 1 base clipped from V and 4 bases from J, the junction kept 10 bases outside the gene matches. This CDR3 comprises 16 residues. The DNA of the CDR3 is TGCAGTGCTAGAGGTAGCGGGAGTGGGGCCCGAGAGACCCAGTACTTC. This gives the protein CSARGSGSGARETQYF.

This clonotype was counted a few times. J is TRBJ2-3 and V is TRBV20-1; D possibly corresponds to TRBD2 (6 bases). The length of the CDR3 is 14 residues. From germline, CDR1 is DFQATT and CDR2 SNEGSKA (reference sequence). V was cut by 5 bases and J by 2 bases, with 14 bases left in between. The CDR3: CSAYRRGDTDTQYF. Here the CDR3 DNA reads TGCAGTGCTTACAGGAGGGGTGACACAGATACGCAGTATTTT.

This chain links TRBV7-9 with TRBJ2-5, with TRBD1 matching over 8 bases. The V gene end was trimmed by 3 bases and the J gene end by 5 bases; junction bases not matched to a gene: 8. CDR3 length equals 15 residues. Germline CDR1 reads SEHNR; CDR2 reads FQNEAQ (reference sequence). The CDR3 DNA reads as TGTGCCAGCAGCTTGTTTCAGGGGGCAGGGGAGACCCAGTACTTC. Translation: CASSLFQGAGETQYF.

The chain carries TRBV18 and TRBJ2-6; 7 bases map to TRBD2. With 2 bases clipped from V and 0 bases from J, the junction kept 7 bases outside the gene matches. CDR1 and CDR2 from the germline V gene are KGHSH and LQKENI. The CDR3 consists of 18 residues. The CDR3 loop is CASSPLAGITSGANVLTF. In DNA, the CDR3 is TGTGCCAGCTCACCATTAGCGGGTATTACCTCTGGGGCCAACGTCCTGACTTTC.

This clonotype was seen a handful of times. The V and J genes are TRBV2 and TRBJ2-7, with D perhaps TRBD2 (6 bases). Trimming removed 4 bases from V and 9 bases from J, with 22 bases in between. The CDR3 totals 15 residues. Germline CDR1 is SNHLY and CDR2 is FYNNEI. CDR3 residues: CASSADARELGVQYF. DNA of the CDR3: TGTGCCAGCAGTGCAGATGCTCGGGAGCTAGGCGTGCAGTACTTC.

This clonotype was detected only a few times. J is TRBJ2-3 and V is TRBV5-1; 7 positions agree with TRBD1. The germline gives CDR1 SGHRS, CDR2 YFSETQ. The CDR3 has 15 residues. V gave up 0 bases and J gave up 1 base; unmatched junction bases: 2. The CDR3 DNA sequence: TGCGCCAGCAGCTTGGCCGGGACAGGCACAGATACGCAGTATTTT. Translating gives CASSLAGTGTDTQYF.

The gene calls are TRBV2 and TRBJ1-6, with D perhaps TRBD1 (5 bases). The germline V and J ends were trimmed by 6 bases and 5 bases, with 14 bases remaining between them. Germline CDR1 and CDR2: SNHLY and FYNNEI. This CDR3 has 15 residues. CDR3 sequence: CASRRDSNHNSPLHF. DNA for the CDR3: TGTGCCAGCAGACGCGACAGTAACCATAATTCACCCCTCCACTTT.

This clonotype occurred a few times. This chain connects TRBV27 to TRBJ2-7, with TRBD1 matching 9 bases. V lost 6 bases to trimming and J lost 3 bases; unmatched junction nucleotides: 3. Looked up from germline, CDR1 is MNHEY and CDR2 is SMNVEV (reference sequence). The CDR3 has 13 amino acids. CDR3: CASRTGGRYEQYF. Written as DNA, the CDR3 is TGTGCCAGCAGGACAGGGGGGCGCTACGAGCAGTACTTC.

V gene TRBV6-2 or TRBV6-3 combines with J gene TRBJ2-5; TRBD2 agrees at 8 bases. Germline CDR1 and CDR2: MNHEY and SVGEGT. There are 15 residues in the CDR3. V was pared by 0 bases and J by 7 bases, with 7 bases of the junction left unmatched. CDR3 DNA sequence: TGTGCCAGCAGTTACTCCGGGACTAGTCGTAGGACCCAGTACTTC. Translating it yields CASSYSGTSRRTQYF.

This clonotype has more than one count but fewer than ten. The rearrangement uses TRBV4-3 and TRBJ2-1; 8 bases are shared with TRBD2. The CDR3 has 17 amino acids. Per the germline V gene, CDR1 is LGHNA and CDR2 is YSLEER. With V trimmed by 0 bases and J by 10 bases, 14 bases remained unmatched. The CDR3 DNA is TGCGCCAGCAGCCAAGATAGCATGGCTAGCGGGCTTAGGGAGCAGTTCTTC. Its translation is CASSQDSMASGLREQFF.

The gene calls are TRBV24-1 and TRBJ2-2; D is unresolved. From germline, CDR1 is KGHDR and CDR2 SFDVKD. This CDR3 is 13 amino acids long. The V and J ends lost 2 bases and 2 bases respectively, with 2 bases between them. The CDR3 sequence is CATSDYNTGELFF. The DNA of the CDR3 is TGTGCCACCAGTGATTACAACACCGGGGAGCTGTTTTTT.

This sequence joins TRBV5-1 and TRBJ2-5, with 7 bases lining up with TRBD1. V shed 4 bases, J shed 5 bases, and the junction held 5 bases outside the gene matches. The CDR3 has 13 amino acids. The germline CDR1 and CDR2 sequences are SGHRS and YFSETQ. The CDR3 region is CASSDRVSETQYF. The CDR3 nucleotides read TGCGCCAGCAGCGACAGGGTTTCCGAGACCCAGTACTTC.

This clonotype was detected only a few times. V gene TRBV7-9 combines with J gene TRBJ1-1; 7 nucleotides match TRBD1. This CDR3 region has 15 residues. Losses at the gene ends were 3 bases for V and 5 bases for J; bases not matched to a gene: 9. Germline assignment: CDR1 SEHNR and CDR2 FQNEAQ (reference sequence). CDR3 sequence reads: CASSFASTGRTEAFF. CDR3 sequence (DNA): TGTGCCAGCAGCTTTGCGTCGACAGGGAGGACTGAAGCTTTCTTT.

This sequence joins TRBV6-1 and TRBJ2-5; unclear D gene. Germline V gene data show CDR1 as MNHNS and CDR2 as SASEGT. The CDR3 totals 15 residues. V gave up 8 bases and J gave up 4 bases, with 20 bases separating them. Written as DNA, the CDR3 is TGTGCCAGCTCCCCGGGCCTTGGCCAACGAGAGACCCAGTACTTC. Translation gives CASSPGLGQRETQYF.

This clonotype was recorded many times. This chain uses TRBV3-1 with TRBJ1-1; 8 positions match TRBD1. From germline, CDR1 is LGHDT and CDR2 YNNKEL (reference sequence). The CDR3 covers 14 residues. Trimming at V came to 1 base and at J to 8 bases, leaving 6 bases not matched to a gene. CDR3: CASSQADRDVEAFF. In nucleotides, the CDR3 is TGTGCCAGCAGCCAAGCGGACAGGGACGTCGAAGCTTTCTTT.

This clonotype was seen only a few times. This chain uses TRBV12-3 or TRBV12-4 with TRBJ2-2; possibly TRBD1 for D (5 bases). The CDR3 totals 16 residues. Trimming took 8 bases from V and 4 from J, leaving 20 bases between them. CDR3 protein: CASARSPGSSTGELFF. The CDR3 region has the DNA TGTGCCAGCGCCCGGAGCCCAGGGTCGAGCACCGGGGAGCTGTTTTTT.

The chain is built from TRBV12-3 or TRBV12-4 and TRBJ1-2; no reliable D call. This CDR3 is 14 amino acids long. V was trimmed by 4 bases and J by 0 bases, leaving 9 bases between them. The CDR3 loop is CASSYRRTNYGYTF. Written as DNA, the CDR3 is TGTGCCAGCAGTTATCGCCGAACTAACTATGGCTACACCTTC.

This clonotype has a handful of counts. The chain combines TRBV29-1 with TRBJ1-1, with D possibly being TRBD1 (6 bases). The germline V gene encodes CDR1 SQVTM and CDR2 ANQGSEA. V was pared by 6 bases and J by 8 bases, with 16 bases between. The CDR3 is 12 amino acids. The CDR3 spells CSVDGGGVEAFF. CDR3 DNA sequence: TGCAGCGTCGACGGAGGGGGTGTGGAAGCTTTCTTT.

This clonotype was observed a handful of times. The V and J genes are TRBV5-1 and TRBJ1-4; D is perhaps TRBD1 (5 bases). Trimming took off 4 bases at V and 7 bases at J, with 17 bases between the two ends. Germline V gene sequence: CDR1 SGHRS, CDR2 YFSETQ. CDR3 length: 15 amino acids. CDR3 nucleotide sequence: TGCGCCAGCAGCCCCGCGGGGGGTGAGACTGAAAAACTGTTTTTT. Translating gives CASSPAGGETEKLFF.

The chain recombines TRBV7-9 with TRBJ2-7; D ambiguous. CDR3 length: 13 amino acids. V gave up 5 bases and J gave up 4 bases, with 12 bases separating them. The germline gives CDR1 SEHNR, CDR2 FQNEAQ (reference sequence). This chain's CDR3 is CASSHAGSYEQYF. The CDR3 DNA is TGTGCCAGCAGCCATGCCGGCTCGTACGAGCAGTACTTC. The variable domain in full, with the rest retrieved from reference TRBV7-9 and TRBJ2-7, is DTGVSQNPRHKITKRGQNVTFRCDPISEHNRLYWYRQTLGQGPEFLTYFQNEAQLEKSRLLSDRFSAERPKGSFSTLEIQRTEQGDSAMYLCASSHAGSYEQYFGPGTRLTVT.

This chain uses TRBV15 with TRBJ1-2; D perhaps matches TRBD1 (6 bases). Germline values: CDR1 LNHNV, CDR2 YYDKDF (reference sequence). The length of the CDR3 is 14 residues. V was trimmed by 9 bases and J by 4 bases, leaving 18 bases between them. CDR3 DNA: TGTGCCACACGACCTACAGGGACACTCTATGGCTACACCTTC. It encodes CATRPTGTLYGYTF.

This clonotype was detected a few times. This chain connects TRBV6-2 or TRBV6-3 to TRBJ1-5; D gene uncertain. CDR1 and CDR2 from the germline V gene are MNHEY and SVGEGT. V lost 5 bases to trimming and J lost 2 bases, with 16 bases between them. The CDR3 contains 16 residues. CDR3 sequence (DNA): TGTGCCAGCAGTAGACACTCAACCGGGGGCAATCAGCCCCAGCATTTT. The encoded protein is CASSRHSTGGNQPQHF.

The chain carries TRBV20-1 and TRBJ1-2; D may be TRBD1 (5 bases). This CDR3 contains 12 residues. Trimming pared 6 bases from V and 11 bases from J, leaving 19 bases between. The germline CDR1 and CDR2 sequences are DFQATT and SNEGSKA (reference sequence). CDR3 sequence: CSAPQGDLWYTF. The CDR3 region has the DNA TGCAGTGCCCCCCAAGGGGATCTTTGGTACACCTTC.

This clonotype appeared a few times. The rearrangement links TRBV13 to TRBJ1-1; a possible D gene is TRBD1 (6 bases). The germline V and J ends were trimmed by 0 bases and 3 bases, with 11 bases remaining between them. Germline assignment: CDR1 PRHDT and CDR2 FYEKMQ (reference sequence). The CDR3 is made up of 15 amino acids. The CDR3 region is CASSLGQGIHTEAFF. The CDR3 region has the DNA TGTGCCAGCAGCTTAGGTCAGGGGATTCACACTGAAGCTTTCTTT.

This clonotype appeared a few times. The chain uses TRBV6-2 or TRBV6-3 and TRBJ1-6, with a tentative D call TRBD1 (5 bases). The CDR3 contains 15 residues. The V gene lost 8 bases and the J gene lost 6 bases, with 17 bases spanning the gap. Germline loops: CDR1 MNHEY, CDR2 SVGEGT. CDR3 protein: CASCENMGTNSPLHF. DNA for the CDR3: TGTGCCAGCTGTGAGAATATGGGGACTAATTCACCCCTCCACTTT.

This clonotype was detected many times. The chain recombines TRBV7-9 with TRBJ2-6; tentatively, D is TRBD1 (5 bases). The CDR3 spans 17 residues. Per the germline V gene, CDR1 is SEHNR and CDR2 is FQNEAQ (reference sequence). V was shortened by 7 bases and J by 2 bases, with 18 bases between the two germline ends. DNA of the CDR3: TGTGCCAGCAACGTTTGGTCGGACAAGGCTGGGGCCAACGTCCTGACTTTC. The encoded protein is CASNVWSDKAGANVLTF.